This record looks at one T cell receptor beta chain sequence and its context. Germline loops: CDR1 SQVTM, CDR2 ANQGSEA. V lost 6 bases, J lost 0 bases, and 11 bases stayed unmatched. The CDR3 spans 16 residues. The sample originates from a study of blood T cell repertoires in COVID-19. About the research overall: The cDNA or gDNA used as material had been derived from T cells, B-cell-depleted T cells, or PBMCs.

Original methodology: Reference gene primer amplification gave nucleated cell count estimates. Data came from immunoSEQ multiplex PCR; TCRdb stores just in-frame clones and leaves some out. Clonal size and the V and J genes are those of that table, whereas D and trimming came from the DNA. The sample includes a few hundred thousand clones, roughly 91% of them seen just once. Source material: PBMCs or T cells enriched from blood (not recorded which). The chain uses TRBV29-1 and TRBJ1-2; 9 bases are shared with TRBD1. The origin of this receptor is a woman between 25 and 40 years old who had recovered from COVID-19. The CDR3 region is CSVRETGGLANYGYTF. DNA for the CDR3: TGCAGCGTCCGGGAGACAGGGGGGTTAGCTAACTATGGCTACACCTTC.